Each of the 9 T cell receptor beta chains below was sequenced from the same sample in a study of T cells in Graves' hyperthyroidism and ophthalmopathy. Regions amplified from RNA transcripts were the TCR beta CDR3 regions. RT-PCR in the first round (using the HTBI primer set) targeted the TCR CDR3. TCRdb redid the calling of the multiplex PCR reads with MiXCR, one entry per CDR3 protein. Among 490,000 or so distinct CDR3 sequences listed, just under 20% were seen once. The specimen sequenced was blood. Receptor source: a man aged 40-49 years with Graves' ophthalmopathy.

Comments on this clonotype: This could be a read error, since a much larger clone is one nucleotide away. The chain has TRBV11-2 and TRBJ2-1, with 8 positions matching TRBD2. The V gene's germline CDR1 is SGHAT and CDR2 FQNNGV. The CDR3 covers 17 residues. Trimming at V came to 8 bases and at J to 5 bases, leaving 17 bases not matched to a gene. The DNA for the CDR3 is TGTGCCAGCTCAACCGGGCGGGGGGCCCCTTCTGACAATGAGCAGTTCTTC. Translation gives CASSTGRGAPSDNEQFF.

V is TRBV28 and J is TRBJ2-5; maybe TRBD1 (6 bases). CDR3 length: 13 residues. The germline CDR1 and CDR2 sequences are MDHEN and SYDVKM. V lost 5 bases and J 5 bases, leaving 12 bases between the germline ends. CDR3 loop: CASSPHREETQYF. CDR3 DNA sequence: TGTGCCAGCAGTCCTCACAGGGAGGAGACCCAGTACTTC.

The rearrangement joins TRBV20-1 to TRBJ2-5, with 11 bases that match TRBD2. Germline CDR1 is DFQATT and CDR2 is SNEGSKA (reference sequence). V shed 0 bases, J shed 2 bases, and the junction held 5 bases outside the gene matches. CDR3 length equals 16 residues. The CDR3 DNA reads as TGCAGTGCTAGAGATTGGGTAGCGGGGGGGCAAGAGACCCAGTACTTC. It specifies CSARDWVAGGQETQYF.

This clonotype has ten or more counts. The chain links TRBV7-9 to TRBJ2-2, with unresolved D. CDR3 size: 13 residues. The germline V gene encodes CDR1 SEHNR and CDR2 FQNEAQ (reference sequence). With 4 bases removed from V and 5 bases from J, the gap between germline ends came to 8 bases. The chain's CDR3 is CASSSWRTGELFF. In DNA form, the CDR3 reads TGTGCCAGCAGCTCATGGCGGACCGGGGAGCTGTTTTTT.

In the case of this clonotype: A read error may be the cause here, since a much bigger clone is one base away. V and J are TRBV6-9 and TRBJ2-1, with D perhaps matching TRBD2 (5 bases). Germline V gives CDR1 MNHGY, CDR2 SVAAGI. This CDR3 has 14 residues. V dropped 7 bases and J dropped 4 bases, with 14 bases sitting between them. The CDR3 reads CASTCPGSYNEQFF. The CDR3, as DNA: TGTGCCAGCACTTGTCCGGGGAGTTACAATGAGCAGTTCTTC.

This clonotype has only a few counts. This chain uses TRBV19 with TRBJ1-5; D perhaps matches TRBD1 (5 bases). The CDR3 runs 13 residues. Germline values: CDR1 LNHDA, CDR2 SQIVND (reference sequence). V was cut by 6 bases and J by 3 bases, with 9 bases left in between. CDR3 nucleotides: TGTGCCAGTAGGGGACTGATCAATCAGCCCCAGCATTTT. This codes for CASRGLINQPQHF.

This clonotype was seen ten or more times. This chain joins TRBV4-2 and TRBJ2-3; D possibly corresponds to TRBD2 (5 bases). Germline CDR1 LGHNA, CDR2 YNFKEQ. V lost 1 base, J lost 1 base, and 15 bases lay in between. This CDR3 has 17 residues. CDR3 protein: CASSQAEASRGTDTQYF. The CDR3 DNA sequence: TGTGCCAGCAGCCAAGCGGAGGCTAGCCGGGGCACAGATACGCAGTATTTT.

This clonotype came up a few times. The chain employs TRBV6-1 and TRBJ2-7; D gene ambiguous. Germline CDR1 reads MNHNS; CDR2 reads SASEGT. The CDR3 runs 15 residues. The V and J ends lost 3 bases and 3 bases respectively, with 15 bases between them. The CDR3: CASSDPDDTYYEQYF. DNA of the CDR3: TGTGCCAGCAGTGACCCGGACGACACTTACTACGAGCAGTACTTC.

This clonotype occurred a few times. The J gene is TRBJ2-1, the V gene TRBV12-3 or TRBV12-4; 7 nucleotides line up with TRBD2. The CDR3 length is 14 residues. V was clipped by 5 bases and J by 12 bases; unmatched bases: 13. CDR3 DNA: TGTGCCAGCAGTACGGGACTATCACTGGGGTGGCAGTTCTTC. Translated: CASSTGLSLGWQFF.